This T cell receptor (beta chain) came from a study of T-cell reconstitution after alpha-beta-depleted transplantation in children. This clonotype was observed a few times. As yet, its antigen is unknown. Researchers prepared the TCRbeta library using unique molecular identifiers, the study reports. TCRdb redid the calling of the PCR reads with MiXCR, one entry per CDR3 protein. The sample lists around 450,000 distinct CDR3 sequences; about 45% were seen once. Study results and limitations: By about two months after transplant, alpha-beta T cells reportedly arose from several hundred graft clones that had expanded. It was newly produced T cells that mostly accounted for T-cell counts and diversity one year after transplant. Some patients' high day-60 TCRbeta diversity was attributed to recipient cells surviving conditioning.

With 3 bases clipped from V and 5 bases from J, the junction kept 7 bases outside the gene matches. The germline V gene has CDR1 SGDLS and CDR2 YYNGEE. CDR3 size: 16 residues. Sequencing used PBMCs, obtained before TCRalphabeta/CD19-depleted stem cell transplant. The chain has TRBV9 and TRBJ2-7, with TRBD2 matching 14 bases. The TCR sequence derives from a girl aged 2-10 years with aplastic anemia, due to receive a stem cell transplant. CDR3 loop: CASSAGLAGVPHEQYF. The CDR3 coding sequence is TGTGCCAGCAGCGCGGGACTAGCGGGAGTGCCCCACGAGCAGTACTTC.